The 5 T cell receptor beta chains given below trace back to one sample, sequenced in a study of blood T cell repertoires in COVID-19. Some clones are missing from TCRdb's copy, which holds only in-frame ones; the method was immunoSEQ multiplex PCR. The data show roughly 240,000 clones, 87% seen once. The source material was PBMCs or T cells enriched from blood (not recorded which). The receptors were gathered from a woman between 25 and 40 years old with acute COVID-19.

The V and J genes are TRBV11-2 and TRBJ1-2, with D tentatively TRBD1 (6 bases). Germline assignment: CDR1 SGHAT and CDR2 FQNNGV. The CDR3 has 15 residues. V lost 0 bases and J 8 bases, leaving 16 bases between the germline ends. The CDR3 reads CASSLDHRGGEGYTF. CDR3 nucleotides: TGTGCCAGCAGCTTAGACCACCGGGGGGGCGAAGGCTACACCTTC.

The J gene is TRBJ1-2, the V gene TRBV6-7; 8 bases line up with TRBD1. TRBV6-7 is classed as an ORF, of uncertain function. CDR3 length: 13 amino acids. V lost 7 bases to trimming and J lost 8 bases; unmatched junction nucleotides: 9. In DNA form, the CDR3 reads TGTGCCAGCAAATTCGTCAGGGGGCGCGGCTACACCTTC. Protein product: CASKFVRGRGYTF.

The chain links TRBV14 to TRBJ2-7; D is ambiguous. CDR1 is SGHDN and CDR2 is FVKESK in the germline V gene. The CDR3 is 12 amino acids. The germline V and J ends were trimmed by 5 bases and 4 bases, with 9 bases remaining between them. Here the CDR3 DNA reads TGTGCCAGCAGCTCAGTCGGGTACGAGCAGTACTTC. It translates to CASSSVGYEQYF. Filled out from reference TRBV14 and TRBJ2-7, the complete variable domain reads EAGVTQFPSHSVIEKGQTVTLRCDPISGHDNLYWYRRVMGKEIKFLLHFVKESKQDESGMPNNRFLAERTGGTYSTLKVQPAELEDSGVYFCASSSVGYEQYFGPGTRLTVT.

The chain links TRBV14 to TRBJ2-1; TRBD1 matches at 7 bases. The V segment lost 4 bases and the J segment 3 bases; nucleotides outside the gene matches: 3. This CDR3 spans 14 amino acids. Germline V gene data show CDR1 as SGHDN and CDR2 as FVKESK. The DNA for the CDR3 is TGTGCCAGCAGCCGACAGGGTAGCTACAATGAGCAGTTCTTC. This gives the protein CASSRQGSYNEQFF.

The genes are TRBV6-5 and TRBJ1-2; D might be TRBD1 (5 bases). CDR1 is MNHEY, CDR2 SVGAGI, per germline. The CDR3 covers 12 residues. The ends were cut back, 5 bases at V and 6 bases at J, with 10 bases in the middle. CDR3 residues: CASSLFRDGYTF. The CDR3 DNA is TGTGCCAGCAGTCTTTTCAGGGATGGCTACACCTTC.